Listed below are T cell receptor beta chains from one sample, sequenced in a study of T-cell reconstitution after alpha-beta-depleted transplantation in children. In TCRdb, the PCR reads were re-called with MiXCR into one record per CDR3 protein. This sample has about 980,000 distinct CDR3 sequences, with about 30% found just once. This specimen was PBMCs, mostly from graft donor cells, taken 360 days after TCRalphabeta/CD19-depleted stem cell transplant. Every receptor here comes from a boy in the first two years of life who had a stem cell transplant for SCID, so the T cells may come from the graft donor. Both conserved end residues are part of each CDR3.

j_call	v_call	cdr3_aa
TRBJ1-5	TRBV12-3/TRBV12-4	CASSYAGGNQPQHF
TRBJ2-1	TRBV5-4	CASSLISSSPYNEQFF
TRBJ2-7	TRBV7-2	CASSFTGTGEQYF
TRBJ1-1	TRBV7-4	CASTVLRPQGGTEAFF
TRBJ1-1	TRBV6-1	CASCDGGYDTEAFF
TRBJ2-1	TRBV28	CASSLGPSMIYEQFF
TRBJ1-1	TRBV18	CASSHSPQGLNTEAFF
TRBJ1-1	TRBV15	CATSRIQMNTEAFF
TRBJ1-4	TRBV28	CASSLFRGGGGEKLFF
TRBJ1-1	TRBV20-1	CSVYRGGTEAFF
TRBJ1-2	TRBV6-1	CASSHRDRALNYGYTF
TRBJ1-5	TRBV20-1	CSALRDRVNNQPQHF
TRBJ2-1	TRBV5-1	CASSLEPNRGQGHNEQFF
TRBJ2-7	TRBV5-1	CASSSQTGPYEQYF
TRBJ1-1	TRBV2	CASSERVSKSTEAFF
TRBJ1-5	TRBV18	CASSPRRQDQPQHF
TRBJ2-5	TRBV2	CASSDRLAAETQYF
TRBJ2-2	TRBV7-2	CASSLGPQANTGELFF
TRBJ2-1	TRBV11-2	CASSLSTEQFF
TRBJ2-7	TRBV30	CAWSRQNYEQYF
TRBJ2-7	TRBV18	CASSPPVDRSSYEQYF
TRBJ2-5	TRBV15	CAVGGSYQETQYF
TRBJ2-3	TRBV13	CASSLAANAGDTQYF
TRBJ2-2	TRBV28	CASSFSAANTGELFF
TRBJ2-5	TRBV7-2	CASSPGTEKKTQYF
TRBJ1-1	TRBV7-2	CASSLEGGRTEAFF
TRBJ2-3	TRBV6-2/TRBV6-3	CASSETGTPAGAQYF
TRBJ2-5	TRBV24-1	CATSAKETQYF
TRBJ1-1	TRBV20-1	CSATPRAEAFF
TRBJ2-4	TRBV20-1	CSARGFMWGTASKNIQYF
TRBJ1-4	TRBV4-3	CASSQERRLEKLFF
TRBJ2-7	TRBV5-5	CASSVGGFIPYEQYF
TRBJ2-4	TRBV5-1	CASSLMAGLAKNIQYF
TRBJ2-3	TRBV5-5	CASSWDTTVTDTQYF
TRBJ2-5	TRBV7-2	CASSLVSGPEETQYF
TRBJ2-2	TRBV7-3	CASSLLPPGSNTGELFF
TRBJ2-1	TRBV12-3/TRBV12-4	CASSFRSLYPVGDEQFF
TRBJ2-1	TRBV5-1	CASSLDGYSEQFF
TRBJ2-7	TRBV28	CASSLMKQGRSEQYF
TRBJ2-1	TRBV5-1	CASSSGGNPYNEQFF
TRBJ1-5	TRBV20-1	CSASPLGNQPQHF
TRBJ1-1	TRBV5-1	CASSLDGGRGGTEAFF
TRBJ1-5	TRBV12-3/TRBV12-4	CASTGRGDQPQHF
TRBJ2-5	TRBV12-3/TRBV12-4	CASRFSGVRQETQYF
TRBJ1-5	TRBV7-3	CASSPWTHDSNQPQHF
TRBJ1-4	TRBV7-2	CASSPHRGDEKLFF
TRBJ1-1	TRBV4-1	CASSQGGRTYQNTEAFF
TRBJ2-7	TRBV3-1	CASSQGGQAVYEQYF
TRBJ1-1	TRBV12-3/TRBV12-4	CASSLLGGGTEAFF
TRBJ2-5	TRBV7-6	CASSSRVFETQYF
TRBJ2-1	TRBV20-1	CSASRRGRNEQFF
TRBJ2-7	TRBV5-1	CASSLVGQTYEQYF